These 4 T cell receptor beta chains share one sample of origin, sequenced in a study of early stage breast cancer tumors. TCRdb's table, derived via immunoSEQ multiplex PCR, lists solely in-frame clones and lacks some. In the table there are 30,000 or so clones, 60% to 80% of which are singletons. Sequencing input: blood. Receptors were obtained from a person aged 35-55 years with breast cancer.

This sequence joins TRBV4-2 and TRBJ2-6; D ambiguous. The CDR3 loop spans 15 amino acids. CDR1 is LGHNA and CDR2 is YNFKEQ in the germline V gene. Between the trimmed V and J ends, which lost 0 bases and 2 bases, there was a span of 5 bases. CDR3 nucleotide sequence: TGTGCCAGCAGCCAAGATCCCCCTGGGGCCAACGTCCTGACTTTC. Residues: CASSQDPPGANVLTF.

The chain combines TRBV7-2 with TRBJ1-1, with D maybe TRBD1 (6 bases). CDR1 is SGHTA, CDR2 FQGNSA, per germline. This CDR3 is 16 amino acids long. The V end was cut by 0 bases, the J end by 4 bases, with 15 bases between. CDR3 sequence: CASSLALQGGGTEAFF. The CDR3, as DNA: TGTGCCAGCAGCTTAGCCTTACAGGGAGGGGGCACTGAAGCTTTCTTT.

In regard to this clone: Germline is not matched at one junction end, which may reflect a read error. This chain joins TRBV11-2 and TRBJ2-2; D is unresolved. The CDR3 spans 15 residues. Germline values: CDR1 SGHAT, CDR2 FQNNGV. The CDR3 DNA follows: TGCGCCAGCAGCCAAGAGTTTGCCTACACCGGGGAGCTGTTTTTT. This sequence encodes CASSQEFAYTGELFF.

The CDR3 here is CAWSVGQPYFTF. The CDR3 DNA reads TGTGCCTGGAGCGTGGGACAACCGTATTTCACCTTC. This chain uses TRBV30 with TRBJ1-2; tentative D call: TRBD1 (6 bases). Trimming took 3 bases from V and 13 from J, leaving 18 bases between them. The CDR3 covers 12 residues. Germline CDR1 reads GTSNPN; CDR2 reads SVGIG (reference sequence). The full variable domain, in which reference TRBV30 and TRBJ1-2 provide the parts outside the CDR3, is SQTIHQWPATLVQPVGSPLSLECTVEGTSNPNLYWYRQAAGRGLQLLFYSVGIGQISSEVPQNLSASRPQDRQFILSSKKLLLSDSGFYLCAWSVGQPYFTFGSGTRLTVV.